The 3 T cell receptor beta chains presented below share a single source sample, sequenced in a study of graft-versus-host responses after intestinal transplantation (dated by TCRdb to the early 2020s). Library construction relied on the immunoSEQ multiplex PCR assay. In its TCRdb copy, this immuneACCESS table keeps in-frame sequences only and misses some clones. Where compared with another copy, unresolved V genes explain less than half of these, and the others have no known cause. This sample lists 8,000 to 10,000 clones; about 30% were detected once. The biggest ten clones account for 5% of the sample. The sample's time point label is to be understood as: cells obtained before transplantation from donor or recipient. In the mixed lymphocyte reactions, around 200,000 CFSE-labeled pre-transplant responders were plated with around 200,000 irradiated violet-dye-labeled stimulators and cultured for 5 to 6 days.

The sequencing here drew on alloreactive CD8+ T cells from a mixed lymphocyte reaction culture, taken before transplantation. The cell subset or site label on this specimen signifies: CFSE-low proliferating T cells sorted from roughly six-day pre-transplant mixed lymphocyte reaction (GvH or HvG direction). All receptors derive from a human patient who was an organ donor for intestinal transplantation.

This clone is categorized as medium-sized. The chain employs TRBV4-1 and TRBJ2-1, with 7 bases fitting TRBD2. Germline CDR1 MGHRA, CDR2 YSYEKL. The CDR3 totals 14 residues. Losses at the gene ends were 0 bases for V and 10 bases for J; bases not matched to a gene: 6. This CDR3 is CASSQESGVEEQFF. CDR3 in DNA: TGCGCCAGCAGCCAAGAGAGCGGGGTGGAGGAGCAGTTCTTC.

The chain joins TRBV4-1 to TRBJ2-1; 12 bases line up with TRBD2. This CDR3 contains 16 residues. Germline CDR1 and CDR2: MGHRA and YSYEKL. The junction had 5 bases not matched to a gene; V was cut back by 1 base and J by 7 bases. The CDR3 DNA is TGCGCCAGCAGCCAAGTATCTAGCGGGGGGGTTAATGAGCAGTTCTTC. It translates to CASSQVSSGGVNEQFF.

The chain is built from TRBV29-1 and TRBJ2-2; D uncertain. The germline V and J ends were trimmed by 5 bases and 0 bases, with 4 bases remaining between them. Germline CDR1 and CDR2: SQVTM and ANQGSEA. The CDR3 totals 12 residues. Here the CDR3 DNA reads TGCAGCGTTCGGACGAACACCGGGGAGCTGTTTTTT. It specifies CSVRTNTGELFF.